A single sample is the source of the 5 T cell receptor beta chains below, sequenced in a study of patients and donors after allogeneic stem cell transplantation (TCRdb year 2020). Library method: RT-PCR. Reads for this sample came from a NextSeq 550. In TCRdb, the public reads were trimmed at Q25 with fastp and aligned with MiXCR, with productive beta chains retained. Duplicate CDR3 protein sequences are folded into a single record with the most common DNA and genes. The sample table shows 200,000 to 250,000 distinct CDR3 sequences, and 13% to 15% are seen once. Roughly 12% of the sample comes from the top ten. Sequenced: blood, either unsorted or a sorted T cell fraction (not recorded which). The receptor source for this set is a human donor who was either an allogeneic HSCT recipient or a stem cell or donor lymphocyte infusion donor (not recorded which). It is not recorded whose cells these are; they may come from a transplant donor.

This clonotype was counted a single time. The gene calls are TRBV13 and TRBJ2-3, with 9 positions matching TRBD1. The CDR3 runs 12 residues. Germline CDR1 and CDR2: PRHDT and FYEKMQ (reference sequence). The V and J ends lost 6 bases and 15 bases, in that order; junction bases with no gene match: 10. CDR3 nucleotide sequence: TGTGCCAGCAGTACCAAAGAGACAGGGGGATATTTT. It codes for CASSTKETGGYF.

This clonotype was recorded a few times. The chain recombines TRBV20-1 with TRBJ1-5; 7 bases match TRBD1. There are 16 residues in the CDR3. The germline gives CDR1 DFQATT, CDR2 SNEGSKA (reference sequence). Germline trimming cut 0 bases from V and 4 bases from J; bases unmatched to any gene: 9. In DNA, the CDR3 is TGCAGTGCTAGAGATCCTAAAGGGGGACAGAATCAGCCCCAGCATTTT. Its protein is CSARDPKGGQNQPQHF.

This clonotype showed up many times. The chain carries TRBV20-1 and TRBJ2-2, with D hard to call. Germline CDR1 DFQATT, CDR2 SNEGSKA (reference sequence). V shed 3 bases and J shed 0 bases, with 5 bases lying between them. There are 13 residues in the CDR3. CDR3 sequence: CSARSSNTGELFF. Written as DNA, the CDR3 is TGCAGTGCTAGGAGTTCGAACACCGGGGAGCTGTTTTTT.

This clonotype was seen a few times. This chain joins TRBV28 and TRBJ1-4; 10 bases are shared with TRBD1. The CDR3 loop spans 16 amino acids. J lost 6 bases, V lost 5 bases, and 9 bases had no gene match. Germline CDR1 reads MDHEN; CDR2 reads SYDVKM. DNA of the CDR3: TGTGCCAGCAGTCCTGCCCCGGGACAGGGGTATGAAAAACTGTTTTTT. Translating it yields CASSPAPGQGYEKLFF.

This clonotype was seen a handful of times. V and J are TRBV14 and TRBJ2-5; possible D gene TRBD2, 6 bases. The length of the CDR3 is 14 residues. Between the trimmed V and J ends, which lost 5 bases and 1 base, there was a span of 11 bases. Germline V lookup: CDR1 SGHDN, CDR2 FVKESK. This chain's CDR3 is CASSSWTIQETQYF. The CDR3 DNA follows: TGTGCCAGCAGCTCCTGGACTATCCAAGAGACCCAGTACTTC.